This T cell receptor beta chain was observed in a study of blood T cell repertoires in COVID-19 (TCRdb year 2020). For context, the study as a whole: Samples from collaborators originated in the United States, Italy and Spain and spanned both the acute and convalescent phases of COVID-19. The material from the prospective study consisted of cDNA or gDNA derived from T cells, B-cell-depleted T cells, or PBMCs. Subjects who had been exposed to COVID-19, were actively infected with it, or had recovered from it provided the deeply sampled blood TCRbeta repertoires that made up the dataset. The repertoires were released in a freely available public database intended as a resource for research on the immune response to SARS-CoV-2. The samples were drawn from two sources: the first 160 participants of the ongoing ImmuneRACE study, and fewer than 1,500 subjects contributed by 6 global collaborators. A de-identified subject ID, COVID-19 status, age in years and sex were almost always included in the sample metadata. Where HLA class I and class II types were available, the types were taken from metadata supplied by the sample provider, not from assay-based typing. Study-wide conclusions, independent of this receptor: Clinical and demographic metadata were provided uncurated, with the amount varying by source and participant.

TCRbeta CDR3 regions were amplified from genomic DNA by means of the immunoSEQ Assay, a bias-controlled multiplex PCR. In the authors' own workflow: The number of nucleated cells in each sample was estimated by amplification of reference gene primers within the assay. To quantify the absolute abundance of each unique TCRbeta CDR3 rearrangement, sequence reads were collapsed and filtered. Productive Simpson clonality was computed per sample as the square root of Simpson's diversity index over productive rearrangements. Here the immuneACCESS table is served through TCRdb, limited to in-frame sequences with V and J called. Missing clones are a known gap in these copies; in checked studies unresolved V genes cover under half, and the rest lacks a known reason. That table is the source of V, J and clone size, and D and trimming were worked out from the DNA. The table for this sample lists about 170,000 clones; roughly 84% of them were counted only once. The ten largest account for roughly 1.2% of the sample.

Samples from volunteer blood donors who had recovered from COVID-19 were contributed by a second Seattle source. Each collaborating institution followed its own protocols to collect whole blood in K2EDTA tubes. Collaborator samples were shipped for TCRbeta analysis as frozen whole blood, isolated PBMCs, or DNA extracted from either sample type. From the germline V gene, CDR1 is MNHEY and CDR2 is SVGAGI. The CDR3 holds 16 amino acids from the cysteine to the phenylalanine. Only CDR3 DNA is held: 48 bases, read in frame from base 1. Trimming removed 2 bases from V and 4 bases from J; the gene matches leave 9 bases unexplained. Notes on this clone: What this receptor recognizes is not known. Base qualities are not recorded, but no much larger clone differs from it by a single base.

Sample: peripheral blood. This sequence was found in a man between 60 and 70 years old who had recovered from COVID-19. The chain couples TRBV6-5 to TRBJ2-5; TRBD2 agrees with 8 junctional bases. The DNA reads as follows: TGTGCCAGCAGTTACCCCACGGGGGGGGCGGGAGAGACCCAGTACTTC. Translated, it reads CASSYPTGGAGETQYF.